This record looks at one TCR beta chain sequence and its context. Some clones are missing from TCRdb's copy, which holds only in-frame ones; the method was immunoSEQ multiplex PCR. The sample records 150,000 to 200,000 clones, approximately 90% being singletons. V lost 4 bases to trimming and J lost 9 bases, with 18 bases between them. There are 15 residues in the CDR3. The germline V gene encodes CDR1 KGHDR and CDR2 SFDVKD. The data were obtained in a study of blood T cell repertoires in COVID-19. The source is a man between 60 and 70 years old with active or convalescent COVID-19. The gene calls are TRBV24-1 and TRBJ2-1, with a weak D call TRBD1 (6 bases). Material: peripheral blood. The CDR3 region is CATSEAVGAGGEQFF. CDR3 in DNA: TGTGCCACCAGTGAGGCCGTGGGGGCAGGTGGTGAGCAGTTCTTC.